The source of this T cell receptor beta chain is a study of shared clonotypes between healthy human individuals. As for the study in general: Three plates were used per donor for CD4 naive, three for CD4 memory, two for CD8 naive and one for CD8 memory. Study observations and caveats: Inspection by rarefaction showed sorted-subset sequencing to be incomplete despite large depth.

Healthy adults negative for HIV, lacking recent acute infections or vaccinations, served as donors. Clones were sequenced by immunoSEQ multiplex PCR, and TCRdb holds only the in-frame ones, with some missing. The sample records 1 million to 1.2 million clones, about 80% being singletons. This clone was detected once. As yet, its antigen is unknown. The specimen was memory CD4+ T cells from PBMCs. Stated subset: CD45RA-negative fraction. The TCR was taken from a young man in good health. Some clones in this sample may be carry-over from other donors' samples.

The CDR3 loop reads CASSMLWGTDTQYF. CDR3 DNA sequence: TGTGCCAGTAGTATGCTCTGGGGCACAGATACGCAGTATTTT. The V call is TRBV19, the J call TRBJ2-3; D is ambiguous. Germline CDR1 is LNHDA and CDR2 is SQIVND (reference sequence). The CDR3 loop spans 14 amino acids. The V end was cut by 3 bases, the J end by 1 base, with 8 bases between.